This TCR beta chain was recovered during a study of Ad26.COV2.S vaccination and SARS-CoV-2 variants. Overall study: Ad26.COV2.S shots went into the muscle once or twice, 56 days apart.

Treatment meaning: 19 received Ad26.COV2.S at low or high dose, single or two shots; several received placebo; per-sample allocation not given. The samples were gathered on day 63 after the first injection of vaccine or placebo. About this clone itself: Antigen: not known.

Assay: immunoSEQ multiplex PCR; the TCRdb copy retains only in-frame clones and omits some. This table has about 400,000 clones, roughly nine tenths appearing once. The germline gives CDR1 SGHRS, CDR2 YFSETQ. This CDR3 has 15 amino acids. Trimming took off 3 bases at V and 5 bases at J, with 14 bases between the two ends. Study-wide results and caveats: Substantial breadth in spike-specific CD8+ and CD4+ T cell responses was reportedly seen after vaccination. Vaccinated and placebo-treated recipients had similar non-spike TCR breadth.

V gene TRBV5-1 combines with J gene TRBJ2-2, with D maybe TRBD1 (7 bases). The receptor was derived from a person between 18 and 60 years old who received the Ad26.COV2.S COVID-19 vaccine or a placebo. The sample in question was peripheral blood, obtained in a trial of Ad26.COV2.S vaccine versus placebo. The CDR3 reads CASSYGQAGTGELFF. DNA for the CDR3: TGCGCCAGCAGCTACGGACAGGCGGGGACCGGGGAGCTGTTTTTT.